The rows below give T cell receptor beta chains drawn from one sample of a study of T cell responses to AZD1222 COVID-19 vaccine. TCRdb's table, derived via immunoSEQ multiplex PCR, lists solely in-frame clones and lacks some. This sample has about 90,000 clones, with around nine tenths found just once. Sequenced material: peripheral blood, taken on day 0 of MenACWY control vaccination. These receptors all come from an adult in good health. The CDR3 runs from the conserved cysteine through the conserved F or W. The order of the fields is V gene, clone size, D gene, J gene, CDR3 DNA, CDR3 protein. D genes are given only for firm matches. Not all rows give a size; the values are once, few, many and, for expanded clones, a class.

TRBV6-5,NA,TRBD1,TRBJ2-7,TGTGCCAGCAGTTTCCCTTCCGGGACAGGGGTATACGAGCAGTACTTC,CASSFPSGTGVYEQYF
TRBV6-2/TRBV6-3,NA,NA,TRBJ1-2,TGTGCCAGCAGTTACTTAGGGGAAGCTAACTATGGCTACACCTTC,CASSYLGEANYGYTF
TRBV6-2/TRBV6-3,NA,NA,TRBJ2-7,TGTGCCAGCAGTTACTCGGGAGGGGGATACGAGCAGTACTTC,CASSYSGGGYEQYF
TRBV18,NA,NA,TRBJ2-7,TGTGCCAGCTCACCGGCCGGTTACGAGCAGTACTTC,CASSPAGYEQYF
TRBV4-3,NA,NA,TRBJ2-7,TGCGCCAGCAGCCAAGATTGGGGGGTCGGCGAGCAGTACTTC,CASSQDWGVGEQYF
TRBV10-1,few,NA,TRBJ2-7,TGCGCCAGCAGTGAGTCGGGAACCTACGAGCAGTACTTC,CASSESGTYEQYF
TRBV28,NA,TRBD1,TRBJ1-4,TGTGCCAGCAGTTTATTTCGGGACAGGGGTCGAAAACTGTTTTTT,CASSLFRDRGRKLFF
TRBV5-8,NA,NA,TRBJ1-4,TGTGCCAGCAGCCGGGGGGGCGCCTCTAATGAAAAACTGTTTTTT,CASSRGGASNEKLFF
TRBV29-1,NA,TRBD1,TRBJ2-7,TGCAGCGTTATCGGGACAGGGGCTGGCGAGCAGTACTTC,CSVIGTGAGEQYF
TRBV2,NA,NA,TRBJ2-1,TGTGCCAGCACAGAACACAATGAGCAGTTCTTC,CASTEHNEQFF
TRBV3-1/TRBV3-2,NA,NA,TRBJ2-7,TGTGCCAGCAGCCAAGCTCAGGGGGGCGAGCAGTACTTC,CASSQAQGGEQYF
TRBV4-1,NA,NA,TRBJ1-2,TGCGCCAGCAGCCAAGAGATGGTGGCTGGCTACACCTTC,CASSQEMVAGYTF
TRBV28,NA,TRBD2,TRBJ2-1,TGTGCCAGCAGTCCTGGAGGGACTAGCGGTTACAATGAGCAGTTCTTC,CASSPGGTSGYNEQFF
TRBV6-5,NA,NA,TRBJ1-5,TGTGCCAGTAAGAGGGTGCCAGGGGACGATCAGCCCCAGCATTTT,CASKRVPGDDQPQHF